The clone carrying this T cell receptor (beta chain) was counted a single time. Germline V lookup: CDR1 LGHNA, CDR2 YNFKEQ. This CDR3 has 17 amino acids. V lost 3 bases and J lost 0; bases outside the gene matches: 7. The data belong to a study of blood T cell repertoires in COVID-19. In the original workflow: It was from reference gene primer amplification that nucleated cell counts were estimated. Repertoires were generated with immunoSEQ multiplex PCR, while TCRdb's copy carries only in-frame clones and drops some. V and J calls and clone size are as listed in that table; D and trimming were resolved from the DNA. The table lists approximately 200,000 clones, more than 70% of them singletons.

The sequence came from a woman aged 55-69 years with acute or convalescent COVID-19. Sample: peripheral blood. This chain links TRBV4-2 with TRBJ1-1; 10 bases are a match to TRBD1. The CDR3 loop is CASSQGTGAVLNTEAFF. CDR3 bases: TGTGCCAGCAGCCAGGGGACAGGGGCCGTCTTGAACACTGAAGCTTTCTTT.